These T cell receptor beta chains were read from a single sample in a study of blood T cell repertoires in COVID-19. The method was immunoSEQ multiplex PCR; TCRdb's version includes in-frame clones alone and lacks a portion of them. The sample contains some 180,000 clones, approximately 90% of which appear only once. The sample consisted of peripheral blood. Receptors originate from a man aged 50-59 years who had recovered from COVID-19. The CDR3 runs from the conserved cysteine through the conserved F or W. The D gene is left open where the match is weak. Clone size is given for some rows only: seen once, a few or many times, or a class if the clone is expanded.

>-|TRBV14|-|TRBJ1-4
CASSPHKLFF
TGTGCCAGCAGCCCCCATAAACTGTTTTTT
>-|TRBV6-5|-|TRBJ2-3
CASSGGLVTDTQYF
TGTGCCAGCAGCGGGGGGCTGGTGACAGATACGCAGTATTTT
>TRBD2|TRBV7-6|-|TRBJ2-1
CASSLNSGLAGSNEQFF
TGTGCCAGCAGCTTAAATTCTGGGCTAGCGGGGAGCAATGAGCAGTTCTTC
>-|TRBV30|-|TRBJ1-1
CAWSRTGYEAFF
TGTGCCTGGAGTAGAACAGGGTATGAAGCTTTCTTT
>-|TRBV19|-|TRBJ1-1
CATQRGGTEAFF
TGTGCCACCCAGAGGGGGGGGACTGAAGCTTTCTTT
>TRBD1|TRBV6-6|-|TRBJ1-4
CASRIRGRGPDEKLFF
TGTGCCAGCAGAATCCGCGGCAGGGGGCCTGATGAAAAACTGTTTTTT
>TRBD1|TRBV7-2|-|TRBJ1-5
CASSIDAGGSNQPQHF
TGTGCCAGCAGCATAGACGCAGGGGGGAGCAATCAGCCCCAGCATTTT
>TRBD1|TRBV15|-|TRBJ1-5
CATSRQQGVRQPQHF
TGTGCCACCAGCAGACAACAGGGGGTGCGGCAGCCCCAGCATTTT
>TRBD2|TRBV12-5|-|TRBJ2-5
CASGLDGGLAGQETQYF
TGTGCTAGTGGTTTGGACGGGGGACTAGCGGGACAAGAGACCCAGTACTTC
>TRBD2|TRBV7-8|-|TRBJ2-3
CASSLIFGLAVTGTDTQYF
TGTGCCAGCAGCTTAATATTTGGGCTAGCGGTGACGGGTACAGATACGCAGTATTTT
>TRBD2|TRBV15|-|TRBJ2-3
CATSHGGGPTDTQYF
TGTGCCACCAGCCACGGGGGGGGCCCCACAGATACGCAGTATTTT
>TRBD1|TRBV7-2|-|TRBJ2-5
CASLRKGGTGPETQYF
TGTGCCAGCCTAAGGAAAGGCGGGACAGGGCCTGAGACCCAGTACTTC
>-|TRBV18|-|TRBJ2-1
CASSVDRGPSGRDNEQFF
TGTGCCAGCTCAGTCGACAGGGGGCCCAGCGGGAGGGACAATGAGCAGTTCTTC
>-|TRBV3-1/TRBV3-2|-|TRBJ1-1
CASSPDAGNTEAFF
TGTGCCAGCAGCCCCGACGCAGGTAACACTGAAGCTTTCTTT
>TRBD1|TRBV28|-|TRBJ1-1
CASRGQGNTEAFF
TGTGCCAGCCGCGGACAGGGGAACACTGAAGCTTTCTTT
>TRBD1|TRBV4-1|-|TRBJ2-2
CASSQARTGGGTGELFF
TGCGCCAGCAGCCAAGCTCGGACAGGGGGCGGCACCGGGGAGCTGTTTTTT
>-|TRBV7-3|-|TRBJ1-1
CASSLTGSRGNTEAFF
TGTGCCAGCAGCTTAACGGGGAGCAGGGGGAACACTGAAGCTTTCTTT
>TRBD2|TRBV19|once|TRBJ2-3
CASSRDYTDTQYF
TGTGCCAGTAGTAGGGACTACACAGATACGCAGTATTTT
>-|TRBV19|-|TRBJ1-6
CASRSYYNSPLHF
TGTGCCAGTAGGTCCTACTATAATTCACCCCTCCACTTT
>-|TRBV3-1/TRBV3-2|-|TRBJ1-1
CASSRNPTQGNEAFF
TGTGCCAGCAGCCGAAACCCGACCCAGGGAAATGAAGCTTTCTTT
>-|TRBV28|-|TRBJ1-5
CASSSVNQPQHF
TGTGCCAGCAGTTCGGTAAATCAGCCCCAGCATTTT
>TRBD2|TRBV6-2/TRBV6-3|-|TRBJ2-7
CASSSGTSGSYEQYF
TGTGCCAGCAGTTCGGGGACTAGCGGCTCCTACGAGCAGTACTTC
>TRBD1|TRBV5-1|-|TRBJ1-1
CASSLSGTGGTEAFF
TGCGCCAGCAGCTTGTCTGGGACAGGGGGTACTGAAGCTTTCTTT
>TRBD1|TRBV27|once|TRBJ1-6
CASRRNRGLNNSPLHF
TGTGCCAGCAGACGGAACAGGGGGCTTAATAATTCACCCCTCCACTTT
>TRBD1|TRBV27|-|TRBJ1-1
CASSSAGQGYGEAFF
TGTGCCAGCAGTTCCGCGGGACAGGGGTACGGTGAAGCTTTCTTT